Each of the 21 T cell receptor beta chains below was sequenced from the same sample in a study of blood T cell repertoires in COVID-19. Measured with immunoSEQ multiplex PCR; TCRdb has only the in-frame clones, and not every one. The sample lists about 190,000 clones; approximately 87% were seen once. Sequencing was performed on peripheral blood. The source is a woman in her seventies with COVID-19, enrolled during active disease.

The CDR3 bases are TGTGCCAGCAGCCCCCGGACTAGCGGGAGGCTCAGCACAGATACGCAGTATTTT. Translated: CASSPRTSGRLSTDTQYF. J is TRBJ2-3 and V is TRBV13; 14 bases are a match to TRBD2. The junction had 7 bases not matched to a gene; V was cut back by 5 bases and J by 0 bases. The CDR3 runs to 18 residues. Germline CDR1 is PRHDT and CDR2 is FYEKMQ (reference sequence). Filled out from reference TRBV13 and TRBJ2-3, the complete variable domain reads AAGVIQSPRHLIKEKRETATLKCYPIPRHDTVYWYQQGPGQDPQFLISFYEKMQSDKGSIPDRFSAQQFSDYHSELNMSSLELGDSALYFCASSPRTSGRLSTDTQYFGPGTRLTVL.

This clone was seen a handful of times. The chain's CDR3 is CASRMGVGGYTF. DNA of the CDR3: TGTGCCAGCAGGATGGGAGTTGGGGGCTACACCTTC. The J gene is TRBJ1-2, the V gene TRBV6-5; D call uncertain. V was cut by 6 bases and J by 8 bases, with 13 bases left in between. The CDR3 spans 12 residues. CDR1 is MNHEY and CDR2 is SVGAGI in the germline V gene.

V usage is TRBV4-1 and J usage is TRBJ2-1; possibly TRBD2 for D (6 bases). The CDR3 covers 16 residues. V was trimmed by 0 bases and J by 5 bases, leaving 14 bases between them. From germline, CDR1 is MGHRA and CDR2 YSYEKL. The CDR3: CASSQEAERVNNEQFF. CDR3 in DNA: TGCGCCAGCAGCCAAGAAGCGGAGCGGGTTAACAATGAGCAGTTCTTC.

The V gene is TRBV10-3, the J gene TRBJ2-7, with a possible D match to TRBD1 (5 bases). The CDR3 loop spans 16 amino acids. V was cut by 10 bases and J by 2 bases, with 24 bases left in between. CDR1 and CDR2 from the germline V gene are ENHRY and SYGVKD. DNA for the CDR3: TGTGCCACCTACCCTGGGGCGGCAAGGGGCCCCTACGAGCAGTACTTC. Translation gives CATYPGAARGPYEQYF.

This clone was recorded only once. This chain connects TRBV18 to TRBJ2-2, with D possibly matching TRBD1 (6 bases). Germline V CDR1 and CDR2: KGHSH, LQKENI. V lost 3 bases and J lost 4, with 21 bases in between. This CDR3 spans 18 amino acids. In nucleotides, the CDR3 is TGTGCCAGCTCACCTCCAGGGGCAGCGACTCAGCGCACCGGGGAGCTGTTTTTT. Encoded protein: CASSPPGAATQRTGELFF.

The genes are TRBV7-3 and TRBJ1-1; TRBD1 matches 7 bases. Germline V gene data show CDR1 as SGHTA and CDR2 as FQGTGA. The CDR3 length is 13 residues. V was clipped by 5 bases and J by 3 bases; unmatched bases: 3. In DNA, the CDR3 is TGTGCCAGCAGCGAGCAGGGGGACACTGAAGCTTTCTTT. Protein sequence: CASSEQGDTEAFF.

The chain uses TRBV27 and TRBJ2-7; the D is unclear. V lost 5 bases and J lost 2, with 19 bases in between. Germline loops: CDR1 MNHEY, CDR2 SMNVEV (reference sequence). The CDR3 has 16 amino acids. The CDR3 region is CASSRQYPDTPYEQYF. For the CDR3, the DNA is TGTGCCAGCAGTCGCCAATACCCCGACACTCCCTACGAGCAGTACTTC.

The chain combines TRBV5-1 with TRBJ1-4; 7 bases agree with TRBD1. This CDR3 spans 15 amino acids. Germline V CDR1 and CDR2: SGHRS, YFSETQ. Trimming took 4 bases from V and 4 from J; bases not matched to a gene: 7. The CDR3 reads CASSLMGQRNEKLFF. The CDR3 DNA reads as TGCGCCAGCAGCCTCATGGGACAGCGTAATGAAAAACTGTTTTTT.

The V call is TRBV27, the J call TRBJ2-3; the match to TRBD2 covers 11 bases. From germline, CDR1 is MNHEY and CDR2 SMNVEV (reference sequence). The CDR3 is 16 amino acids. Trimming took 5 bases from V and 0 from J; bases not matched to a gene: 4. The CDR3 DNA reads as TGTGCCAGCAGTCAGACTAGCGGGGCTAGCACAGATACGCAGTATTTT. Protein sequence: CASSQTSGASTDTQYF.

J is TRBJ2-1 and V is TRBV28, with 10 bases fitting TRBD1. Germline assignment: CDR1 MDHEN and CDR2 SYDVKM. CDR3 length: 15 amino acids. V was clipped by 7 bases and J by 6 bases; unmatched bases: 9. The CDR3 DNA reads TGTGCCAGCACCGAAGGGACAGGGGCTCTCAATGAGCAGTTCTTC. Encoded protein: CASTEGTGALNEQFF.

The chain couples TRBV2 to TRBJ2-3, with D perhaps matching TRBD1 (6 bases). The V end was cut by 4 bases, the J end by 6 bases, with 11 bases between. The CDR3 spans 13 residues. CDR1 is SNHLY, CDR2 FYNNEI, per germline. The DNA for the CDR3 is TGTGCCAGCAGTGGACAGGTCTTCGATACGCAGTATTTT. Amino acid sequence: CASSGQVFDTQYF.

This clone was recorded a few times. The chain is built from TRBV5-6 and TRBJ1-6; D might be TRBD1 (5 bases). The germline V and J ends were trimmed by 2 bases and 12 bases, with 9 bases remaining between them. CDR1 and CDR2 from the germline V gene are SGHDT and YYEEEE. This CDR3 comprises 12 residues. CDR3 protein: CASSLIRGPLHF. In DNA, the CDR3 is TGTGCCAGCAGCTTAATTAGGGGACCCCTCCACTTT.

The chain carries TRBV6-1 and TRBJ2-1, with 8 bases aligning to TRBD2. V trimming: 5 bases; J trimming: 5 bases; junction bases outside the gene matches: 5. The germline V gene has CDR1 MNHNS and CDR2 SASEGT. The CDR3 extends over 14 amino acids. CDR3 protein: CASSPGTRDNEQFF. CDR3 in DNA: TGTGCCAGCAGTCCCGGGACTAGAGACAATGAGCAGTTCTTC.

The V call is TRBV6-1, the J call TRBJ2-1; perhaps TRBD2 as D (6 bases). Germline V CDR1 and CDR2: MNHNS, SASEGT. This CDR3 is built from 15 residues. The V and J ends lost 2 bases and 6 bases respectively, with 14 bases between them. CDR3 amino acids: CASSEIPGVINEQFF. The CDR3 DNA reads as TGTGCCAGCAGTGAAATCCCGGGAGTGATCAATGAGCAGTTCTTC.

J is TRBJ2-2 and V is TRBV19; possibly TRBD1 for D (5 bases). This CDR3 is 15 amino acids long. V lost 6 bases and J lost 3, with 14 bases in between. Germline V gene data show CDR1 as LNHDA and CDR2 as SQIVND (reference sequence). CDR3 residues: CASSPSAGYTGELFF. The DNA for the CDR3 is TGTGCCAGTAGCCCAAGTGCAGGGTACACCGGGGAGCTGTTTTTT.

The rearrangement joins TRBV7-2 to TRBJ2-1; 9 nucleotides align to TRBD1. Per germline, CDR1 SGHTA and CDR2 FQGNSA. The CDR3 contains 15 residues. V lost 6 bases, J lost 3 bases, and 6 bases stayed unmatched. The CDR3 region has the DNA TGTGCCAGCAGACCCCGGACAGGGGTCTACAATGAGCAGTTCTTC. Translation: CASRPRTGVYNEQFF.

The CDR3 protein is CASSQDSGVGIQYF. CDR3 DNA: TGCGCCAGCAGCCAAGATTCGGGGGTTGGGATTCAGTACTTC. This chain connects TRBV4-3 to TRBJ2-4, with a tentative D call TRBD2 (6 bases). The germline gives CDR1 LGHNA, CDR2 YSLEER. V lost 0 bases to trimming and J lost 10 bases, with 13 bases between them. CDR3 size: 14 residues.

The CDR3: CASSLLAGGETQYF. The CDR3 region has the DNA TGTGCCAGCAGCTTACTAGCGGGAGGAGAGACCCAGTACTTC. The chain is built from TRBV7-2 and TRBJ2-5; TRBD2 agrees at 11 bases. Unmatched junction bases numbered 0, after V lost 2 bases and J lost 4 bases. CDR3 size: 14 residues. Germline CDR1 and CDR2: SGHTA and FQGNSA. The variable domain in full, with the rest retrieved from reference TRBV7-2 and TRBJ2-5, is GAGVSQSPSNKVTEKGKDVELRCDPISGHTALYWYRQSLGQGLEFLIYFQGNSAPDKSGLPSDRFSAERTGGSVSTLTIQRTQQEDSAVYLCASSLLAGGETQYFGPGTRLLVL.

The sample holds a few counts of this clone. The V and J genes are TRBV27 and TRBJ1-5; 8 bases fit TRBD1. CDR1 is MNHEY, CDR2 SMNVEV, per germline (reference sequence). The CDR3 contains 15 residues. The V segment lost 5 bases and the J segment 9 bases; nucleotides outside the gene matches: 12. Here the CDR3 DNA reads TGTGCCAGCAGTCCGGACAGGGACCGAACACGGCCCCAGCATTTT. The encoded protein is CASSPDRDRTRPQHF.

The chain carries TRBV6-5 and TRBJ2-7; 7 bases fit TRBD1. V dropped 5 bases and J dropped 4; count of bases not matched to a gene: 5. The CDR3 has 13 amino acids. Germline V gene sequence: CDR1 MNHEY, CDR2 SVGAGI. CDR3 region: CASSTQGKYEQYF. The DNA of the CDR3 is TGTGCCAGCAGTACACAGGGGAAGTACGAGCAGTACTTC.

The rearrangement links TRBV2 to TRBJ2-7, with 7 positions matching TRBD2. V shed 10 bases, J shed 4 bases, and the junction held 10 bases outside the gene matches. The CDR3 has 13 residues. Germline V gene lookup returns CDR1 SNHLY and CDR2 FYNNEI. The CDR3 coding sequence is TGTGCCACCACCAGGACTAGGGTGTACGAGCAGTACTTC. Protein product: CATTRTRVYEQYF.